This entry features one TCR beta chain sequence. As yet, its antigen is unknown. These data come from a study of shared clonotypes between healthy human individuals. Background on the study: Three plates each covered CD4 naive and memory; CD8 naive two, CD8 memory one.

The table came from immunoSEQ multiplex PCR; TCRdb's copy has only in-frame clones and leaves some out. This sample has 400,000 or so clones, with just over 95% found just once. The V gene end was trimmed by 5 bases and the J gene end by 8 bases; junction bases not matched to a gene: 15. CDR1 and CDR2 from the germline V gene are LNHDA and SQIVND (reference sequence). The CDR3 extends over 16 amino acids. Study findings and constraints: Generally, naive subsets came out with larger estimated richness than memory subsets.

Sequencing was carried out using memory CD8+ T cells sorted from blood. The subset here: CD45RO+ cells pooled with CCR7-negative TemRA cells. This chain uses TRBV19 with TRBJ2-5, with 9 bases lining up with TRBD2. The origin of this receptor is a young man in good health. CDR3 protein: CASSLLAGAGSVTQYF. As DNA, the CDR3 is TGTGCCAGTAGTTTATTAGCGGGAGCCGGCAGTGTTACCCAGTACTTC.